This T cell receptor beta chain was found in a study of T cells after yellow fever vaccination. MiXCR, applied by TCRdb to the 5' RACE reads, yields one record per CDR3 protein. Of just under 600,000 distinct CDR3 sequences detected, about 14% appear once; the ten largest clones hold around 15%. There are a few counts of this clonotype. The ends were cut back, 8 bases at V and 1 base at J, with 12 bases in the middle. This CDR3 contains 13 residues. This TCR derives from a man in his thirties or forties who received the YFV17D yellow fever vaccine. The chain has TRBV12-3 or TRBV12-4 and TRBJ2-7; D is undetermined. The material was PBMCs, obtained on the day of the yellow fever booster vaccination. Here the CDR3 reads CASRAGESYEQYF. CDR3 in DNA: TGTGCCAGCCGAGCTGGTGAGTCCTACGAGCAGTACTTC.